The entry that follows covers one T cell receptor beta chain sequence. This specimen comes from a study of shared clonotypes between healthy human individuals. Measured with immunoSEQ multiplex PCR; TCRdb has only the in-frame clones, and not every one. The data contain approximately 1,500,000 clones, 98% of them seen just once; the ten biggest clones take up roughly 0.45%. The CDR3 consists of 13 residues. The V gene lost 5 bases and the J gene lost 3 bases, with 10 bases spanning the gap. Germline V gene lookup returns CDR1 SGHAT and CDR2 FQNNGV. The chain employs TRBV11-2 and TRBJ1-1; D call uncertain. The sequence came from a man aged 25-45 years in good health. Material for sequencing was naive CD4+ T cells sorted from blood. Subset meaning: CD45RA+ positively selected. The CDR3 here is CASSRTDHTEAFF. CDR3 DNA sequence: TGTGCCAGCAGCCGGACGGACCACACTGAAGCTTTCTTT.